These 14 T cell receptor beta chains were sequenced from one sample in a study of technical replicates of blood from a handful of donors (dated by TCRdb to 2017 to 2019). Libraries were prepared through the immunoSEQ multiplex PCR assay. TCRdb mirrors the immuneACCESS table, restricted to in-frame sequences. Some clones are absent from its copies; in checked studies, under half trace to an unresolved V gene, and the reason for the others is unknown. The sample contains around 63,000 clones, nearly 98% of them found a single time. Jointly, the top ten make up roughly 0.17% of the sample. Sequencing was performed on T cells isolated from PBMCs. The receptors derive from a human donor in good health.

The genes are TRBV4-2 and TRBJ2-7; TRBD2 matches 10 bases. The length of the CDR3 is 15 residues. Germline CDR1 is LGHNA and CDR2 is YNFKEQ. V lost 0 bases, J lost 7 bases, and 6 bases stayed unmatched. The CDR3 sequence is CASSQDQREGREQYF. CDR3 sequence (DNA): TGTGCCAGCAGCCAAGACCAGCGGGAGGGCCGGGAGCAGTACTTC.

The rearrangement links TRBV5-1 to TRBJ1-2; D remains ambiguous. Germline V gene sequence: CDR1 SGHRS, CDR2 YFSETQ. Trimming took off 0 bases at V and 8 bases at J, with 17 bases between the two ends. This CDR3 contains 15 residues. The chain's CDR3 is CASSLEGLGSSGYTF. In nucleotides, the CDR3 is TGCGCCAGCAGCTTGGAGGGTCTAGGGAGTAGCGGCTACACCTTC. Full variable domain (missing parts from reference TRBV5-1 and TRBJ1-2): KAGVTQTPRYLIKTRGQQVTLSCSPISGHRSVSWYQQTPGQGLQFLFEYFSETQRNKGNFPGRFSGRQFSNSRSEMNVSTLELGDSALYLCASSLEGLGSSGYTFGSGTRLTVV.

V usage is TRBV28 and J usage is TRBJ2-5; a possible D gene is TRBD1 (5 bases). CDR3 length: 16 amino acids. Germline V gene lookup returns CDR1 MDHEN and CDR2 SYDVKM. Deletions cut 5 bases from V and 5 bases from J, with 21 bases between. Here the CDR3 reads CASSPDVPRTTETQYF. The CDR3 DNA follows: TGTGCCAGCAGTCCCGACGTGCCGAGGACAACGGAGACCCAGTACTTC.

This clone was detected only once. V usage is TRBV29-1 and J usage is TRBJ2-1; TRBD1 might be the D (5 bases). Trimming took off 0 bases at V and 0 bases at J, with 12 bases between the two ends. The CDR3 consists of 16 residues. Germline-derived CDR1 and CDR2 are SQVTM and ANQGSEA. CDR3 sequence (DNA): TGCAGCGTTGAAGATATCTCGACAGCCTCCTACAATGAGCAGTTCTTC. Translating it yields CSVEDISTASYNEQFF.

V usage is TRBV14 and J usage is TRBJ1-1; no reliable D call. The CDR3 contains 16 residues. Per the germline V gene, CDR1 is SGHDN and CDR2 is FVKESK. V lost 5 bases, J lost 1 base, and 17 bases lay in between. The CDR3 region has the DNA TGTGCCAGCAGCAAATCGGTGGGCAGGCGGAACACTGAAGCTTTCTTT. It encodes CASSKSVGRRNTEAFF.

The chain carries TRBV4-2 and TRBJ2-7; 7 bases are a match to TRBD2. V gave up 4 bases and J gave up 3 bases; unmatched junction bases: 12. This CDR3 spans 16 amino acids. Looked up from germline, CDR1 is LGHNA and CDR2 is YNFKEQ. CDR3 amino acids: CASSPSPGTKHYEQYF. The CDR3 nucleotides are TGTGCCAGCAGCCCCAGCCCCGGGACTAAGCACTACGAGCAGTACTTC.

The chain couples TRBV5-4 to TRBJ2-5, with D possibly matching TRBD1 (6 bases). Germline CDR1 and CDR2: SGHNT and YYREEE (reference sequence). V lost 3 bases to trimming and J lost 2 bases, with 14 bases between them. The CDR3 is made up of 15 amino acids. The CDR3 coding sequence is TGTGCCAGCAGCTCCACAATTGGACAGCAAGAGACCCAGTACTTC. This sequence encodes CASSSTIGQQETQYF.

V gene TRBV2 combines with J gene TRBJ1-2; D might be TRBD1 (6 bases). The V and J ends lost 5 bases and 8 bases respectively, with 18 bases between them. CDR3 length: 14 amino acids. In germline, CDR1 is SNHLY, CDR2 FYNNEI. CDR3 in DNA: TGTGCCAGCAGTCAACGGGACAACCCAAGCGGCTACACCTTC. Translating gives CASSQRDNPSGYTF. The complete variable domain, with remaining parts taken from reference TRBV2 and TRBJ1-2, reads EPEVTQTPSHQVTQMGQEVILRCVPISNHLYFYWYRQILGQKVEFLVSFYNNEISEKSEIFDDQFSVERPDGSNFTLKIRSTKLEDSAMYFCASSQRDNPSGYTFGSGTRLTVV.

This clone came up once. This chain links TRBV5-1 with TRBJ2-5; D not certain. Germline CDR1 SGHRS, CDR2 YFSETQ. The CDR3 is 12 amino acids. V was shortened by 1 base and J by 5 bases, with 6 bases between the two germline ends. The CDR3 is CASSLSSETQYF. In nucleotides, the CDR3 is TGCGCCAGCAGCTTGTCAAGCGAGACCCAGTACTTC.

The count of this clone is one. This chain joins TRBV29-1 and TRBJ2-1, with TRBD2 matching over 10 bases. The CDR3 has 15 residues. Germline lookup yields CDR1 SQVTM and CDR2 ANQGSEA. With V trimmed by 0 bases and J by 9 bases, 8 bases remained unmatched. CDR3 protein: CSVEDRGLAGAEQFF. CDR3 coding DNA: TGCAGCGTTGAAGATCGAGGGCTAGCGGGAGCTGAGCAGTTCTTC.

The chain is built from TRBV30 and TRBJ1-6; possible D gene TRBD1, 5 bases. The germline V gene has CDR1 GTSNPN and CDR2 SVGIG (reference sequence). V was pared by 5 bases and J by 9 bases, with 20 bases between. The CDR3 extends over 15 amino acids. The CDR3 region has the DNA TGTGCCTGGTGGCCCAGGGACTATGGGGGTTCACCCCTCCACTTT. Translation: CAWWPRDYGGSPLHF.

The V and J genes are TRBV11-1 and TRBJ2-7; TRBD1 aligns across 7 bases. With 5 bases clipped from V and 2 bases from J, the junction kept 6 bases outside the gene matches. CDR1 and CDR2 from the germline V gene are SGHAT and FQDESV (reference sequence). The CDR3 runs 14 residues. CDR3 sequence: CASSRTDRAYEQYF. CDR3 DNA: TGTGCCAGCAGCCGAACAGACAGGGCCTACGAGCAGTACTTC.

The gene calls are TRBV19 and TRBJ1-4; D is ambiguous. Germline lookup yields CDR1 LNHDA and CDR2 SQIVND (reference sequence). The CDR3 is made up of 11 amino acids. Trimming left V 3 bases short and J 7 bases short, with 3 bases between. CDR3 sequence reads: CASSIREKLFF. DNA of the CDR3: TGTGCCAGTAGTATCCGTGAAAAACTGTTTTTT.

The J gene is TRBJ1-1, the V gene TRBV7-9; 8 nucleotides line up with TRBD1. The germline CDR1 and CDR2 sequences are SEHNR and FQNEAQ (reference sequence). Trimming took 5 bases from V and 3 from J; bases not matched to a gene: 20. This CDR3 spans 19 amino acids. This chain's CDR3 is CASSPLPPGQGWLDTEAFF. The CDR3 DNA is TGTGCCAGCAGCCCCCTCCCCCCTGGACAGGGATGGTTGGACACTGAAGCTTTCTTT.